This TCR beta chain derives from a study of OX40 agonist ivuxolimab in advanced cancers. Looking at the study overall: The patients received agonistic anti-OX40 (CD134) antibody ivuxolimab.

Germline V lookup: CDR1 KGHSH, CDR2 LQKENI. The length of the CDR3 is 15 residues. With 6 bases clipped from V and 8 bases from J, the junction kept 13 bases outside the gene matches. Study-level findings and limits: Clones of CD4+ and CD8+ blood T cells grew by week 6 at doses of 0.1 to 3.0 mg/kg. Compared with CD4+, CD8+ T cells on average had more expanded clones.

Remarks on this clone: Its antigen is currently unknown.

Data came from immunoSEQ multiplex PCR; TCRdb stores just in-frame clones and leaves some out. The table has around 18,000 clones, about 80% seen once. No patient had autoimmune disease or received systemic immunosuppression. This clonotype was sampled from an adult with an advanced solid tumor such as melanoma, head and neck, liver or kidney cancer. The input for sequencing was CD4+ or CD8+ T cells sorted from blood, taken in a trial of the OX40 agonist ivuxolimab. J is TRBJ2-1 and V is TRBV18, with 7 bases aligning to TRBD1. In DNA, the CDR3 is TGTGCCAGCTCGCTCCCGGAGACAGGGATGTATGAGCAGTTCTTC. This translates into CASSLPETGMYEQFF.